Shown below are 29 T cell receptor beta chains from a single sample sequenced in a study of blood T cell repertoires in COVID-19. TCRdb keeps only in-frame clones here, not all; method: immunoSEQ multiplex PCR. There are 200,000 to 250,000 clones in the sample; approximately 82% occur only once, and 3.6% lies in the top ten. Sequencing was done on a sample of peripheral blood. These receptors all come from a woman of 80 years or more with acute or convalescent COVID-19.

This chain uses TRBV5-4 with TRBJ1-2; D may be TRBD1 (5 bases). The V end was cut by 6 bases, the J end by 3 bases, with 18 bases between. CDR3 length equals 15 residues. Per germline, CDR1 SGHNT and CDR2 YYREEE (reference sequence). The CDR3 loop reads CASTPNDGADYGYTF. The CDR3 region has the DNA TGTGCCAGCACTCCTAATGATGGGGCAGACTATGGCTACACCTTC.

This sequence joins TRBV19 and TRBJ2-2; 10 bases are shared with TRBD2. J gave up 1 base and V 6 bases, and 2 bases lay outside the gene matches. This CDR3 is built from 15 residues. CDR1 and CDR2 from the germline V gene are LNHDA and SQIVND (reference sequence). This chain's CDR3 is CASRLAGGNTGELFF. CDR3 DNA: TGTGCCAGTAGATTAGCGGGGGGGAACACCGGGGAGCTGTTTTTT.

The chain is built from TRBV6-5 and TRBJ1-1; D gene unclear. Germline-derived CDR1 and CDR2 are MNHEY and SVGAGI. This CDR3 contains 15 residues. V was cut by 2 bases and J by 1 base, with 11 bases left in between. The DNA of the CDR3 is TGTGCCAGCAGTTACCCCCGGGGAGAGAACACTGAAGCTTTCTTT. The encoded protein is CASSYPRGENTEAFF.

The CDR3 here is CASSQDPGNKEQYF. In DNA form, the CDR3 reads TGCGCCAGCAGCCAAGATCCGGGGAACAAGGAGCAGTACTTC. The chain recombines TRBV4-3 with TRBJ2-7; a weak D match, TRBD2 (5 bases). This CDR3 comprises 14 residues. CDR1 LGHNA and CDR2 YSLEER come from the germline V gene. V lost 0 bases to trimming and J lost 7 bases, with 13 bases between them.

This clone was observed a few times. This chain joins TRBV30 and TRBJ2-7; D not resolved. Between the trimmed V and J ends, which lost 4 bases and 4 bases, there was a span of 8 bases. The CDR3 is 11 residues long. The V gene's germline CDR1 is GTSNPN and CDR2 SVGIG (reference sequence). The CDR3 spells CAWTEDYEQYF. The CDR3, as DNA: TGTGCCTGGACAGAAGATTACGAGCAGTACTTC.

This clone has only a few counts. J is TRBJ1-2 and V is TRBV3-1 (or the pseudogene TRBV3-2), with D possibly TRBD1 on 5 matching bases. Germline values: CDR1 LGHDT, CDR2 YNNKEL (reference sequence). V lost 1 base to trimming and J lost 3 bases, with 9 bases between them. The CDR3 contains 14 residues. This CDR3 is CASSQGGAYYGYTF. CDR3 in DNA: TGTGCCAGCAGCCAAGGGGGCGCCTACTATGGCTACACCTTC.

The chain carries TRBV5-6 and TRBJ1-4, with 9 positions matching TRBD1. CDR3 length: 15 residues. The germline V gene has CDR1 SGHDT and CDR2 YYEEEE. V lost 3 bases, J lost 4 bases, and 4 bases stayed unmatched. The CDR3 nucleotides read TGTGCCAGCAGCTGGGGGACAGGGTATAATGAAAAACTGTTTTTT. This translates into CASSWGTGYNEKLFF. Full variable domain (rest looked up from reference TRBV5-6 and TRBJ1-4): DAGVTQSPTHLIKTRGQQVTLRCSPKSGHDTVSWYQQALGQGPQFIFQYYEEEERQRGNFPDRFSGHQFPNYSSELNVNALLLGDSALYLCASSWGTGYNEKLFFGSGTQLSVL.

This chain connects TRBV2 to TRBJ1-4; D gene ambiguous. Germline values: CDR1 SNHLY, CDR2 FYNNEI. The CDR3 totals 12 residues. V lost 3 bases and J lost 8, with 7 bases in between. In DNA, the CDR3 is TGTGCCAGCAGTGATGGAGGGGAAAAACTGTTTTTT. Its protein product is CASSDGGEKLFF.

In nucleotides, the CDR3 is TGTGCCAGCAGCGAAGGTTCCATGGGCGAAAAACTGTTTTTT. This codes for CASSEGSMGEKLFF. The V call is TRBV9, the J call TRBJ1-4; the D is unclear. From germline, CDR1 is SGDLS and CDR2 YYNGEE. Trimming removed 3 bases at V and 8 bases at J, with 14 bases between. This CDR3 comprises 14 residues.

This clone has only a few counts. The gene calls are TRBV28 and TRBJ1-5; D may be TRBD1 (5 bases). Trimming cost V 9 bases and J 6 bases, with 15 bases left between them. The CDR3 is 13 amino acids. Germline V gene sequence: CDR1 MDHEN, CDR2 SYDVKM. The DNA for the CDR3 is TGTGCCAGTACACCAGGGTATGCTCAGCCCCAGCATTTT. It encodes CASTPGYAQPQHF.

This sequence joins TRBV7-6 and TRBJ1-3; 8 positions agree with TRBD1. V lost 6 bases and J lost 2; bases outside the gene matches: 6. Germline CDR1 SGHVS, CDR2 FNYEAQ. The CDR3 totals 15 residues. The CDR3 is CASRPLQGAGNTIYF. Here the CDR3 DNA reads TGTGCCAGCAGGCCACTACAGGGGGCTGGAAACACCATATATTTT.

The chain employs TRBV5-1 and TRBJ2-2; 8 bases line up with TRBD1. Germline CDR1 reads SGHRS; CDR2 reads YFSETQ. CDR3 length: 15 amino acids. After removal of 2 bases from V and 2 bases from J, the junction contained 2 bases not matched to a gene. The CDR3 DNA reads as TGCGCCAGCAGCTTAGGGACAGGTAACACCGGGGAGCTGTTTTTT. Its protein product is CASSLGTGNTGELFF.

The V and J genes are TRBV19 and TRBJ1-6; no firm D call. The germline V gene has CDR1 LNHDA and CDR2 SQIVND (reference sequence). Trimming stripped 8 bases from V and 8 bases from J, with 25 bases between. This CDR3 has 17 residues. The CDR3 loop reads CASRKEAITISDSPLHF. The CDR3 DNA is TGTGCCAGTCGAAAGGAGGCGATCACAATCTCAGATTCACCCCTCCACTTT.

J is TRBJ2-5 and V is TRBV5-4; possible D gene TRBD2, 5 bases. This CDR3 has 13 residues. V was clipped by 0 bases and J by 7 bases, with 10 bases between them. The germline gives CDR1 SGHNT, CDR2 YYREEE (reference sequence). In nucleotides, the CDR3 is TGTGCCAGCAGCTTGGACGGTGAGGGGACCCAGTACTTC. It translates to CASSLDGEGTQYF.

This chain joins TRBV27 and TRBJ1-6; 7 bases match TRBD1. The J segment lost 6 bases and the V segment lost 2 bases, leaving 4 bases of the junction unmatched. Germline CDR1 reads MNHEY; CDR2 reads SMNVEV (reference sequence). The length of the CDR3 is 15 residues. CDR3 bases: TGTGCCAGCAGTTTACTACAGGGGTCTAATTCACCCCTCCACTTT. This translates into CASSLLQGSNSPLHF.

DNA of the CDR3: TGTGCCATCAGTGAGTCAGGGGGTTCTGGGGCCAACGTCCTGACTTTC. Translation gives CAISESGGSGANVLTF. The chain is built from TRBV10-3 and TRBJ2-6; D might be TRBD1 (6 bases). V was cut by 0 bases and J by 1 base, with 7 bases left in between. The CDR3 sequence is 16 residues long. From germline, CDR1 is ENHRY and CDR2 SYGVKD.

V and J are TRBV9 and TRBJ2-1, with 7 bases identical to TRBD2. CDR3 size: 16 residues. After removal of 1 base from V and 0 bases from J, the junction contained 4 bases not matched to a gene. Germline CDR1 SGDLS, CDR2 YYNGEE. The CDR3 DNA follows: TGTGCCAGCAGCGTAAGCGGGGCCAGCTCCTACAATGAGCAGTTCTTC. It yields the protein CASSVSGASSYNEQFF.

The V and J genes are TRBV10-3 and TRBJ2-1, with TRBD1 identical over 9 bases. Looked up from germline, CDR1 is ENHRY and CDR2 is SYGVKD. The length of the CDR3 is 14 residues. V dropped 6 bases and J dropped 8; count of bases not matched to a gene: 8. The CDR3 DNA reads TGTGCCATCAGCCACCGGGACAGGGAGGATGAGCAGTTCTTC. It specifies CAISHRDREDEQFF.

This rearrangement joins TRBV10-3 to TRBJ1-2; TRBD1 is a possible D gene (6 bases). Trimming shortened V by 2 bases and J by 2 bases, and 15 bases separated the two germline ends. The CDR3 consists of 16 residues. CDR1 is ENHRY, CDR2 SYGVKD, per germline. The CDR3 coding sequence is TGTGCCATCAGTGAGCCCAGTGGGGACAAGAACTATGGCTACACCTTC. Its protein is CAISEPSGDKNYGYTF.

The rearrangement uses TRBV7-9 and TRBJ1-1, with TRBD1 identical over 7 bases. Germline V gene data show CDR1 as SEHNR and CDR2 as FQNEAQ (reference sequence). After removal of 5 bases from V and 7 bases from J, the junction contained 10 bases not matched to a gene. CDR3 length: 14 amino acids. The CDR3 nucleotides read TGTGCCAGCAGCCGGCCCCCGGGACAGATTGAAGCTTTCTTT. Residues: CASSRPPGQIEAFF.

This chain connects TRBV10-3 to TRBJ2-3, with 9 bases lining up with TRBD1. Per germline, CDR1 ENHRY and CDR2 SYGVKD. Losses at the gene ends were 6 bases for V and 4 bases for J; bases not matched to a gene: 8. This CDR3 spans 15 amino acids. As DNA, the CDR3 is TGTGCCATCAGGCCCGGGACAGGGACCGCAGATACGCAGTATTTT. Its protein product is CAIRPGTGTADTQYF.

This clone appeared a few times. The CDR3 protein is CASSYSPDGGTEAFF. CDR3 coding DNA: TGTGCCAGCAGTTACTCTCCTGACGGGGGCACTGAAGCTTTCTTT. V is TRBV6-6 and J is TRBJ1-1; D may be TRBD1 (5 bases). Trimming pared 0 bases from V and 4 bases from J, leaving 12 bases between. The CDR3 contains 15 residues. Looked up from germline, CDR1 is MNHNY and CDR2 is SVGAGI (reference sequence).

The gene calls are TRBV7-8 and TRBJ1-6; D uncertain. Trimming took 3 bases from V and 0 from J, leaving 6 bases between them. The CDR3 loop spans 15 amino acids. Looked up from germline, CDR1 is SGHVS and CDR2 is FQNEAQ. The CDR3 here is CASSLVSSYNSPLHF. CDR3 nucleotide sequence: TGTGCCAGCAGCTTGGTTAGCTCCTATAATTCACCCCTCCACTTT.

The gene calls are TRBV19 and TRBJ1-5; 8 bases are a match to TRBD1. The CDR3 runs to 16 residues. CDR1 and CDR2 (germline): LNHDA, SQIVND (reference sequence). The V segment lost 6 bases and the J segment 4 bases; nucleotides outside the gene matches: 11. The CDR3 loop is CASRQQQGARNQPQHF. CDR3 bases: TGTGCCAGTAGACAGCAGCAGGGGGCGCGTAATCAGCCCCAGCATTTT.

This sequence joins TRBV28 and TRBJ2-7; possibly TRBD1 for D (5 bases). The V end was cut by 2 bases, the J end by 0 bases, with 8 bases between. The germline gives CDR1 MDHEN, CDR2 SYDVKM. The CDR3 covers 14 residues. The CDR3, as DNA: TGTGCCAGCAGTTTAATACAGGCCTCCTACGAGCAGTACTTC. Amino acids: CASSLIQASYEQYF.

The chain carries TRBV24-1 and TRBJ2-1; TRBD2 matches at 8 bases. This CDR3 has 15 amino acids. The ends lost 3 bases at V and 8 bases at J; junction bases unmatched: 8. CDR1 KGHDR and CDR2 SFDVKD come from the germline V gene. CDR3 sequence (DNA): TGTGCCACCAGTGATGCCGGGGCGGGGGGCGATGAGCAGTTCTTC. Residues: CATSDAGAGGDEQFF.

The genes are TRBV7-8 and TRBJ1-2; TRBD1 aligns across 10 bases. This CDR3 comprises 14 residues. CDR1 is SGHVS and CDR2 is FQNEAQ in the germline V gene. Unmatched junction bases numbered 3, after V lost 4 bases and J lost 4 bases. In DNA form, the CDR3 reads TGTGCCAGCAGCTCCCGGGACAGGGGCTATGGCTACACCTTC. Translating gives CASSSRDRGYGYTF. Drawing the rest from reference TRBV7-8 and TRBJ1-2, the complete variable domain is GAGVSQSPRYKVAKRGQDVALRCDPISGHVSLFWYQQALGQGPEFLTYFQNEAQLDKSGLPSDRFFAERPEGSVSTLKIQRTQQEDSAVYLCASSSRDRGYGYTFGSGTRLTVV.

This chain connects TRBV6-5 to TRBJ1-1; the match to TRBD1 covers 7 bases. Trimming removed 8 bases from V and 12 bases from J; junction bases left unmatched: 9. This CDR3 is built from 11 residues. CDR1 and CDR2 from the germline V gene are MNHEY and SVGAGI. CDR3 in amino acids: CASFRDSLPFF. As DNA, the CDR3 is TGTGCCAGCTTCCGGGACAGCCTACCTTTCTTT.

CDR3 bases: TGCGCCAGCAGGGAGGGTTGTGAGGGCGTGAACACCGGGGAGCTGTTTTTT. This codes for CASREGCEGVNTGELFF. The V and J genes are TRBV10-1 and TRBJ2-2; D perhaps matches TRBD2 (6 bases). Deletions cut 6 bases from V and 1 base from J, with 18 bases between. The CDR3 spans 17 residues. The germline CDR1 and CDR2 sequences are WNHNN and SYGVQD (reference sequence).